The 17 T cell receptor beta chains below all came from one sample that was sequenced in a study of prognosis after radiotherapy for stage I lung cancer (dated by TCRdb to the early 2020s). Sequencing took place on an Illumina HiSeq 3000. Two rounds of multiplex PCR were performed to amplify the TCR beta CDR3 region from genomic DNA. In the first PCR round, primers specific to each TRBV and TRBJ gene were used, and the primer sequences were filed in Chinese patent CN105087789A. The raw public data were reprocessed by TCRdb itself: fastp quality trimming at Q25, MiXCR clonotype calling, in-frame beta chains only. Identical CDR3 protein sequences are pooled into one entry, listed with their most common genes and DNA. The sample table holds around 19,000 distinct CDR3 sequences, of which less than 70% were seen once. The ten largest account for less than 30% of the sample. The sequencing here drew on PBMCs, taken before or after stereotactic body radiation therapy (not recorded which). The receptors were sampled from a donor over 45 with non-small cell lung cancer.

This clonotype was seen ten or more times. The chain carries TRBV9 and TRBJ2-3; D possibly corresponds to TRBD2 (5 bases). Germline V gives CDR1 SGDLS, CDR2 YYNGEE. Trimming pared 4 bases from V and 4 bases from J, leaving 13 bases between. The CDR3 has 14 residues. CDR3 region: CASSPYWGADTQYF. The CDR3 bases are TGTGCCAGCAGCCCCTATTGGGGAGCAGATACGCAGTATTTT.

The gene calls are TRBV27 and TRBJ2-2; 7 positions match TRBD1. Germline values: CDR1 MNHEY, CDR2 SMNVEV (reference sequence). The CDR3 has 15 residues. Trimming cost V 2 bases and J 3 bases; bases outside gene matches: 3. CDR3 sequence reads: CASSLGRGYTGELFF. DNA of the CDR3: TGTGCCAGCAGTTTAGGCAGGGGGTACACCGGGGAGCTGTTTTTT.

This clonotype is medium-sized (0.01 to 0.1%) in the sample. The gene calls are TRBV20-1 and TRBJ2-1, with 8 bases lining up with TRBD2. V was clipped by 6 bases and J by 0 bases; unmatched bases: 7. This CDR3 region has 15 residues. The germline V gene has CDR1 DFQATT and CDR2 SNEGSKA (reference sequence). DNA for the CDR3: TGCAGTGCCGGGGGGGGGACCAGCTCCTACAATGAGCAGTTCTTC. It yields the protein CSAGGGTSSYNEQFF.

This clonotype was detected many times. The chain employs TRBV28 and TRBJ1-5; no reliable D call. Germline CDR1 reads MDHEN; CDR2 reads SYDVKM. V gave up 7 bases and J gave up 7 bases, with 23 bases separating them. This CDR3 has 16 amino acids. The CDR3 loop is CASNAAGYPIRQPQHF. In DNA, the CDR3 is TGTGCCAGCAACGCGGCAGGCTATCCAATTAGGCAGCCCCAGCATTTT. The entire variable domain, with the rest obtained from reference TRBV28 and TRBJ1-5, is as follows: DVKVTQSSRYLVKRTGEKVFLECVQDMDHENMFWYRQDPGLGLRLIYFSYDVKMKEKGDIPEGYSVSREKKERFSLILESASTNQTSMYLCASNAAGYPIRQPQHFGDGTRLSIL.

By sample fraction, this clonotype is medium-sized (0.01 to 0.1%). V is TRBV6-8 and J is TRBJ2-2; no clear D. Germline assignment: CDR1 MNHGY and CDR2 SAAAGT. The CDR3 runs to 16 residues. V lost 3 bases and J lost 0, with 11 bases in between. The CDR3 sequence is CASSYFLHPNTGELFF. As DNA, the CDR3 is TGTGCCAGCAGTTATTTCCTCCACCCGAACACCGGGGAGCTGTTTTTT.

By share, this clonotype counts as medium-sized. The V and J genes are TRBV5-1 and TRBJ2-7; D not resolved. Between the trimmed V and J ends, which lost 0 bases and 0 bases, there was a span of 7 bases. Germline CDR1 reads SGHRS; CDR2 reads YFSETQ. There are 14 residues in the CDR3. The CDR3 protein is CASSLDRNSYEQYF. The CDR3 DNA reads TGCGCCAGCAGCTTGGATCGCAACTCCTACGAGCAGTACTTC.

Turning to this clonotype: This may arise from a read error, as a much more abundant clone is one base away. The chain has TRBV5-4 and TRBJ2-5, with D possibly being TRBD1 or TRBD2 (6 bases each). Germline lookup yields CDR1 SGHNT and CDR2 YYREEE (reference sequence). Trimming left V 0 bases short and J 9 bases short, with 15 bases between. The CDR3 has 14 amino acids. CDR3 sequence (DNA): TGTGCCAGCAGCTTGGCCGGGGGCGAAGGGCCCCAGTACTTC. It is translated as CASSLAGGEGPQYF.

V usage is TRBV6-1 and J usage is TRBJ2-7; possibly TRBD2 for D (6 bases). V was trimmed by 6 bases and J by 4 bases, leaving 13 bases between them. Germline V gene sequence: CDR1 MNHNS, CDR2 SASEGT. There are 13 residues in the CDR3. This CDR3 reads CASSTGGGYEQYF. The CDR3 DNA reads as TGTGCCAGCAGCACCGGAGGAGGGTACGAGCAGTACTTC.

At least ten counts were recorded for this clonotype. The V call is TRBV18, the J call TRBJ2-3; the match to TRBD2 covers 11 bases. The CDR3 length is 16 residues. With V trimmed by 5 bases and J by 0 bases, 4 bases remained unmatched. Germline CDR1 reads KGHSH; CDR2 reads LQKENI. The CDR3 nucleotides read TGTGCCAGCTCATTGACTAGCGGGACTAGCACAGATACGCAGTATTTT. Translating it yields CASSLTSGTSTDTQYF.

V is TRBV6-5 and J is TRBJ2-3; D is unclear. CDR1 is MNHEY, CDR2 SVGAGI, per germline. The germline V and J ends were trimmed by 2 bases and 4 bases, with 7 bases remaining between them. The CDR3 extends over 13 amino acids. CDR3 loop: CASSYRPPDTQYF. As DNA, the CDR3 is TGTGCCAGCAGTTACCGCCCCCCAGATACGCAGTATTTT.

This clonotype was counted many times. This rearrangement joins TRBV4-1 to TRBJ1-2; TRBD1 might be the D (6 bases). Germline V gives CDR1 MGHRA, CDR2 YSYEKL. The CDR3 is 13 residues long. Trimming removed 1 base from V and 8 bases from J, with 11 bases in between. The CDR3 bases are TGCGCCAGCAGCCAAGTTACAGGGCAGGGCTACACCTTC. This sequence encodes CASSQVTGQGYTF.

Regarding this clonotype: This may stem from a read error, because a much larger clone lies one nucleotide away. The rearrangement joins TRBV5-4 to TRBJ2-3, with a tentative D call TRBD2 (7 bases). Germline CDR1 is SGHNT and CDR2 is YYREEE (reference sequence). Deletions cut 3 bases from V and 1 base from J, with 21 bases between. The CDR3 extends over 18 amino acids. The CDR3 region is CASSSWGGAGCGTDTQYF. In DNA, the CDR3 is TGTGCCAGCAGCTCTTGGGGGGGGGCAGGGTGCGGCACAGATACGCAGTATTTT.

There are many counts of this clonotype. The V call is TRBV20-1, the J call TRBJ2-5; no reliable D call. Between the trimmed V and J ends, which lost 1 base and 1 base, there was a span of 10 bases. The length of the CDR3 is 14 residues. Germline loops: CDR1 DFQATT, CDR2 SNEGSKA (reference sequence). The CDR3 nucleotides are TGCAGTGCTAGAGGAATAGGGTCCCAAGAGACCCAGTACTTC. As protein: CSARGIGSQETQYF.

This clonotype was seen at least ten times. The chain joins TRBV20-1 to TRBJ2-4, with a possible D match to TRBD2 (5 bases). Deletions cut 3 bases from V and 2 bases from J, with 14 bases between. CDR1 is DFQATT, CDR2 SNEGSKA, per germline (reference sequence). CDR3 length: 15 amino acids. DNA for the CDR3: TGCAGTGCTAGGGAGGTTCTAGACTCCAAAAACATTCAGTACTTC. Translating gives CSAREVLDSKNIQYF.

About this clonotype: A far larger clone is only one base removed, so a read error is likely. This chain connects TRBV6-4 to TRBJ2-6; D is possibly TRBD1 (5 bases). Germline lookup yields CDR1 MRHNA and CDR2 SNTAGT. The CDR3 consists of 15 residues. The CDR3 here is CASRSLSSGANFLTF. For the CDR3, the DNA is TGTGCCAGCAGGAGTCTCAGCTCTGGGGCCAACTTCCTGACTTTC.

V usage is TRBV20-1 and J usage is TRBJ2-2, with D unclear. Trimming took 0 bases from V and 5 from J, leaving 7 bases between them. This CDR3 is built from 13 residues. Germline assignment: CDR1 DFQATT and CDR2 SNEGSKA (reference sequence). The CDR3 spells CSARDEVTGELFF. The CDR3 region has the DNA TGCAGTGCTAGAGATGAAGTTACCGGGGAGCTGTTTTTT.

This clonotype was seen a single time. This may arise from a read error, as a much more abundant clone is one base away. The V gene is TRBV7-9, the J gene TRBJ2-2; TRBD2 is a possible D gene (6 bases). The CDR3 extends over 14 amino acids. CDR1 is SEHNR, CDR2 FQNEAQ, per germline (reference sequence). Trimming pared 5 bases from V and 6 bases from J, leaving 13 bases between. The CDR3 spells CASSREPQSGELFF. CDR3 DNA sequence: TGTGCCAGCAGCCGGGAGCCGCAGTCCGGGGAGCTGTTTTTT.